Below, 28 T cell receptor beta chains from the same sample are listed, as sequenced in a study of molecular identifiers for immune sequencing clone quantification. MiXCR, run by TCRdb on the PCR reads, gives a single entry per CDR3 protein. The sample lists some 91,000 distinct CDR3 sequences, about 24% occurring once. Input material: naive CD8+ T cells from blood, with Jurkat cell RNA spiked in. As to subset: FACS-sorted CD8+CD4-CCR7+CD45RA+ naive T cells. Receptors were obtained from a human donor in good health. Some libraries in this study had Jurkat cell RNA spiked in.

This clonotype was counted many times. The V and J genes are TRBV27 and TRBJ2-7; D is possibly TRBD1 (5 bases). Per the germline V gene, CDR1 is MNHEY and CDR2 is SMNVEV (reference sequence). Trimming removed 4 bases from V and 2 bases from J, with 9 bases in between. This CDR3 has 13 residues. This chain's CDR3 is CASSSKGTYEQYF. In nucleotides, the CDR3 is TGTGCCAGCAGTTCAAAGGGGACCTACGAGCAGTACTTC.

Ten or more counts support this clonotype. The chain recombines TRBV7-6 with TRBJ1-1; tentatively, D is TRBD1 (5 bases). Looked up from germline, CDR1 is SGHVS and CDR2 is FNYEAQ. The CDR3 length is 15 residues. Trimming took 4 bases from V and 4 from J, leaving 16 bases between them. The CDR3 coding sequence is TGTGCCAGCAGCTCCTCGGCAGGGCGGCGCACTGAAGCTTTCTTT. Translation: CASSSSAGRRTEAFF.

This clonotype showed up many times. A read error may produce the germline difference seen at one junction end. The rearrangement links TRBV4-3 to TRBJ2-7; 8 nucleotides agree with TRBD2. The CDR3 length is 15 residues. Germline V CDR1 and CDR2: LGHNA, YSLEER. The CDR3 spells CASSQGLAGAYEQYF. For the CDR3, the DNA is TGTGCCAGCAGCCAAGGGCTAGCGGGTGCCTACGAGCAGTACTTC.

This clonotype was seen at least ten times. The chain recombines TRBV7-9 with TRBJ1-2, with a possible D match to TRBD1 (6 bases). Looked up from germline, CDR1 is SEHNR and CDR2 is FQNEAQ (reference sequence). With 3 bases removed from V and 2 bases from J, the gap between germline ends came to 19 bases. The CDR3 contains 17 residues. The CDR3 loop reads CASSFSGVTGKNYGYTF. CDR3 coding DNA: TGTGCCAGCAGCTTCAGCGGGGTAACAGGGAAAAACTATGGCTACACCTTC.

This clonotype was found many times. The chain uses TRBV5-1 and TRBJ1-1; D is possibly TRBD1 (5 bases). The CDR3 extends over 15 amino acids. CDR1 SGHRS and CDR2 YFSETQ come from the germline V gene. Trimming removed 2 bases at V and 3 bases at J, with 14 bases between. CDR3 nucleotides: TGCGCCAGCAGCTTTTGGTCAGGGTCGGACACTGAAGCTTTCTTT. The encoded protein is CASSFWSGSDTEAFF.

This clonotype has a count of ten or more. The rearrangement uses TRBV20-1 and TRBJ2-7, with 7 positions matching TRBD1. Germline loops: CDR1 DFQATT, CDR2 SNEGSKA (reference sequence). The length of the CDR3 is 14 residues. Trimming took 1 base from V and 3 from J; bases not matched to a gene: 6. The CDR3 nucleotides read TGCAGTGCTAGAGCCCCGGGACAGTTCTACGAGCAGTACTTC. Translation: CSARAPGQFYEQYF.

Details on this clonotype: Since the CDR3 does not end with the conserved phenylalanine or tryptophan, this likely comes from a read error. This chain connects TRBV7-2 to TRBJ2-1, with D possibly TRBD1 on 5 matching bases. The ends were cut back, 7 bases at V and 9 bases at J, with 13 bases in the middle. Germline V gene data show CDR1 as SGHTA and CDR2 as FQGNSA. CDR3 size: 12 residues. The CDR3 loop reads CASKDTWGEQFL. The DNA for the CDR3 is TGTGCCAGCAAGGACACCTGGGGTGAGCAGTTCCTC.

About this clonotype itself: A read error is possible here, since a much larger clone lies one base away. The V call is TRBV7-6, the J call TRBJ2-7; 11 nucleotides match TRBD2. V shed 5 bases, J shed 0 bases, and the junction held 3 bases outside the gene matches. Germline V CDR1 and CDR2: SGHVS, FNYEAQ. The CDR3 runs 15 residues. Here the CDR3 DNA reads TGTGCCAGCAGCATACTAGCGGGAGACTCCTACGAGCAGTACTTC. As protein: CASSILAGDSYEQYF.

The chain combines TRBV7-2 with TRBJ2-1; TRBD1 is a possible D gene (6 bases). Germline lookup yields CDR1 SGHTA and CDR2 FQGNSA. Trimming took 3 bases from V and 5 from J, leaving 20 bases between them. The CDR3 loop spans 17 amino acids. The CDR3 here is CASSFPSTTTGNNEQFF. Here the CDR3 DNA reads TGTGCCAGCAGCTTCCCCTCAACCACAACAGGGAACAATGAGCAGTTCTTC.

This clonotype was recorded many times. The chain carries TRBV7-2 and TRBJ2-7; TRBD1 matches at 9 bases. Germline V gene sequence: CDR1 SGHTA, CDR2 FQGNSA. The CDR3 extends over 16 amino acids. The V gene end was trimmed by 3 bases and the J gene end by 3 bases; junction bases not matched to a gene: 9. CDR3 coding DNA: TGTGCCAGCAGCTTTTCATATGGACAGGGGATCTACGAGCAGTACTTC. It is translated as CASSFSYGQGIYEQYF. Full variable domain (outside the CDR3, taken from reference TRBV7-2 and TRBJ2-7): GAGVSQSPSNKVTEKGKDVELRCDPISGHTALYWYRQSLGQGLEFLIYFQGNSAPDKSGLPSDRFSAERTGGSVSTLTIQRTQQEDSAVYLCASSFSYGQGIYEQYFGPGTRLTVT.

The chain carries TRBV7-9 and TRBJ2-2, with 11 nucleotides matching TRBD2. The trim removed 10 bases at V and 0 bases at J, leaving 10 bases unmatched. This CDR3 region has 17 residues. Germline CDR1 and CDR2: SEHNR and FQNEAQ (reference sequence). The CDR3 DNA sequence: TGTGCCAACGGGGGACTAGCGGACAACGCGAACACCGGGGAGCTGTTTTTT. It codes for CANGGLADNANTGELFF.

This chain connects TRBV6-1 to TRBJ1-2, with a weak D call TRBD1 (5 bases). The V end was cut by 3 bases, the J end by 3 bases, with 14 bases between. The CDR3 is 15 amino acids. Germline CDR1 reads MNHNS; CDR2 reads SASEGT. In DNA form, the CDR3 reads TGTGCCAGCAGTGATGCCCGGGACGGATACTATGGCTACACCTTC. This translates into CASSDARDGYYGYTF.

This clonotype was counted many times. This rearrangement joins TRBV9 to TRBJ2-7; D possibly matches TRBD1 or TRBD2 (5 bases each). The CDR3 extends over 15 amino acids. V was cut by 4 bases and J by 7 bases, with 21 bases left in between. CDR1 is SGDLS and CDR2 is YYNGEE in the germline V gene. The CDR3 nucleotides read TGTGCCAGCAGCACAGACGGGGCCCGGGCTTGGGAGCAGTACTTC. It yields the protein CASSTDGARAWEQYF.

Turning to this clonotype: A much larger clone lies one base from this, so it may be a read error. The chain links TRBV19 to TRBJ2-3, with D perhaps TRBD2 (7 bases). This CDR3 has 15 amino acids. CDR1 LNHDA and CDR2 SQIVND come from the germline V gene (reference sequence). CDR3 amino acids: CASSIGAGAGDAQYF. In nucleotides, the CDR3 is TGTGCCAGTAGTATAGGGGCGGGGGCCGGAGATGCGCAGTATTTT.

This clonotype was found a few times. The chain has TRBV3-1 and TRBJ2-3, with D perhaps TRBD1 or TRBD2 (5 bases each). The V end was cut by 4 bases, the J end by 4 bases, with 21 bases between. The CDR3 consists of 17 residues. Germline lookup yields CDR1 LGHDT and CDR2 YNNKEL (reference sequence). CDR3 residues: CASSPFLGGLGADTQYF. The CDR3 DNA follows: TGTGCCAGCAGCCCGTTCCTCGGTGGATTGGGGGCAGATACGCAGTATTTT.

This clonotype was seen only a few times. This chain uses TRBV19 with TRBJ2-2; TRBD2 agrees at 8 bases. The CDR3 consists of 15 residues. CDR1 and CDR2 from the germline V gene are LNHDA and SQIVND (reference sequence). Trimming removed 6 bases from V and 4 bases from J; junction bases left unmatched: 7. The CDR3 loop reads CASRIGTRGTGELFF. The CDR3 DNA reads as TGTGCCAGTAGGATTGGGACTAGAGGCACCGGGGAGCTGTTTTTT.

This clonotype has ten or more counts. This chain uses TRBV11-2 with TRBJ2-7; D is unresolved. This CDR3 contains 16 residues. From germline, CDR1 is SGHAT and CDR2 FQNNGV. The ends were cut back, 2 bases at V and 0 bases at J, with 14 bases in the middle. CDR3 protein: CASSLNGRAYSYEQYF. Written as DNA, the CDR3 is TGTGCCAGCAGCTTAAATGGCCGGGCGTACTCCTACGAGCAGTACTTC.

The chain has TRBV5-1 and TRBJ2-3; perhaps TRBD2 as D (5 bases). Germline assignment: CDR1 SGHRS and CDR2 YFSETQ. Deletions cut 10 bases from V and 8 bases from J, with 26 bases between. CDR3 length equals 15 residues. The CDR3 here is CARRLLDCGPATQYF. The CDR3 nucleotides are TGCGCCCGCCGCTTGTTGGACTGCGGCCCAGCTACGCAGTATTTT.

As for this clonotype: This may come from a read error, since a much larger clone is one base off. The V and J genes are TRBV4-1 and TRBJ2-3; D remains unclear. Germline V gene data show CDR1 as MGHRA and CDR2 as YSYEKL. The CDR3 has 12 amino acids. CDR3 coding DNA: TGCGCCAGCAGCCGGAGCACAGATACGCAGTGTTTT. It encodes CASSRSTDTQCF.

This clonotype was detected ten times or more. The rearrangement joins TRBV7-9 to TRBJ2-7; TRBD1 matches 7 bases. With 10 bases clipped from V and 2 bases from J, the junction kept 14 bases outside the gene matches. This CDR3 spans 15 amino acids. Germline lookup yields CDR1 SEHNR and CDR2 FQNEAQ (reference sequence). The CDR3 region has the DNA TGTGCCACGAGGGAGACGGCAGGGGGAACCTACGAGCAGTACTTC. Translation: CATRETAGGTYEQYF.

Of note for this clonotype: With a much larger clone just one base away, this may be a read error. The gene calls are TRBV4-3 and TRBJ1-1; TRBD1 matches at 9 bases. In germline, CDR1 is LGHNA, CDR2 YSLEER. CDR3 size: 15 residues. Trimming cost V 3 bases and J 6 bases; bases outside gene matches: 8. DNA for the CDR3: TGCGCCAGCAGCCAGGCACAGGGGGCAGGGGCTGAAGCTTTCTTT. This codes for CASSQAQGAGAEAFF.

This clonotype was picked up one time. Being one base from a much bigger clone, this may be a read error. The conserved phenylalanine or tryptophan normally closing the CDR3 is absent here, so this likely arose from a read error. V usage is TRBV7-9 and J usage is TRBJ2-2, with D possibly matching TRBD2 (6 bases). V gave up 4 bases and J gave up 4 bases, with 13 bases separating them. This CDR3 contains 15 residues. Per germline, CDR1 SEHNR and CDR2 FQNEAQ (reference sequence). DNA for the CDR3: TGTGCCAGCAGCTACCGGGACTCCTTCACCGGGGAGCTGTTTTAT. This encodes CASSYRDSFTGELFY.

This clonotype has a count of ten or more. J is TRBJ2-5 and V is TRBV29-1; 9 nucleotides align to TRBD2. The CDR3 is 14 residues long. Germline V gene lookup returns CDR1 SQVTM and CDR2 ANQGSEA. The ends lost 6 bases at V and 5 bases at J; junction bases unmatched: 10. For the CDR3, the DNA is TGCAGCGTCACTTTAGCGGGAGCGGGGGAGACCCAGTACTTC. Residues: CSVTLAGAGETQYF.

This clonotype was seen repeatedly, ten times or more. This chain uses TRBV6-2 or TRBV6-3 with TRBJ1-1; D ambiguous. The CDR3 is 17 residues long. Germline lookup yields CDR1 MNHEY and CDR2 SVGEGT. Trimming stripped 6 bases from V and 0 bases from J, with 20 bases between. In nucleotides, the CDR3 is TGTGCCAGCAGCTTCAAACCGACCGAGATTCTGAACACTGAAGCTTTCTTT. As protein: CASSFKPTEILNTEAFF.

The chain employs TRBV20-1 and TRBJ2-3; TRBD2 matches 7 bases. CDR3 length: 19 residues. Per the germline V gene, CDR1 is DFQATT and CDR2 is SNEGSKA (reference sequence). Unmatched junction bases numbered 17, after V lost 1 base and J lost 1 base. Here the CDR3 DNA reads TGCAGTGCTAGAGCCCCTTCGCGGGGGACCTCGAAGGGCACAGATACGCAGTATTTT. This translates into CSARAPSRGTSKGTDTQYF.

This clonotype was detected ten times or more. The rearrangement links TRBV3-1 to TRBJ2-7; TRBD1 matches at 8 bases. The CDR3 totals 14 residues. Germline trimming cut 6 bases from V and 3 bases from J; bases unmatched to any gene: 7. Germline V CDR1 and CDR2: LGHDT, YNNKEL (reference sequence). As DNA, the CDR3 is TGTGCCAGCAGGCCCGGGACAGGAGTCTACGAGCAGTACTTC. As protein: CASRPGTGVYEQYF.

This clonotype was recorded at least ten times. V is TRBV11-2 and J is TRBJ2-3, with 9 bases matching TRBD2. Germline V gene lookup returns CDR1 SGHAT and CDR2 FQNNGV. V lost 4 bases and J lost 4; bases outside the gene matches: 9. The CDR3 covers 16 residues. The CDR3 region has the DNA TGTGCCAGCAGCTCAATTAGGGCGGGGGGGCCAGATACGCAGTATTTT. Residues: CASSSIRAGGPDTQYF. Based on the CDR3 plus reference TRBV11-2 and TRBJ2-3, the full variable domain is EAGVAQSPRYKIIEKRQSVAFWCNPISGHATLYWYQQILGQGPKLLIQFQNNGVVDDSQLPKDRFSAERLKGVDSTLKIQPAKLEDSAVYLCASSSIRAGGPDTQYFGPGTRLTVL.

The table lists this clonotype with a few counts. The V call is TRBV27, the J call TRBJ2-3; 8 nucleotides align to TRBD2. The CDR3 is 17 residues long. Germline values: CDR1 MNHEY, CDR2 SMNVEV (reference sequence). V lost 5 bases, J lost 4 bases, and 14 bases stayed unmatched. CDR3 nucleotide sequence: TGTGCCAGCAGTCCGTGGACTAGCACCCAGGAGGCAGATACGCAGTATTTT. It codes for CASSPWTSTQEADTQYF.